One sample yielded the 15 T cell receptor beta chains listed below, sequenced in a study of Ad26.COV2.S vaccination and SARS-CoV-2 variants. Data came from immunoSEQ multiplex PCR; TCRdb stores just in-frame clones and leaves some out. The sample lists fewer than 400,000 clones; under 90% were seen once. This sample's treatment: roughly 20 received Ad26.COV2.S at low or high dose, single or two shots; five or six received placebo; per-sample allocation not given. Sampling occurred on day 63 after the first vaccine or placebo injection. The material sequenced was peripheral blood, taken in a trial of Ad26.COV2.S vaccine versus placebo. These receptors were taken from a person aged 18-65 years who received the Ad26.COV2.S COVID-19 vaccine or a placebo.

The chain joins TRBV7-2 to TRBJ1-1; perhaps TRBD1 as D (5 bases). The CDR3 sequence is 15 residues long. V lost 3 bases to trimming and J lost 12 bases, with 23 bases between them. Germline assignment: CDR1 SGHTA and CDR2 FQGNSA. CDR3 loop: CASSFTGIATEETFF. CDR3 nucleotide sequence: TGTGCCAGCAGCTTCACAGGTATCGCGACGGAAGAAACTTTCTTT.

This clone was detected a few times. The chain carries TRBV7-9 and TRBJ1-6, with a weak D call TRBD1 (6 bases). The CDR3 covers 14 residues. The ends were cut back, 4 bases at V and 9 bases at J, with 13 bases in the middle. Germline CDR1 is SEHNR and CDR2 is FQNEAQ (reference sequence). CDR3 region: CASSSDSLGSPLHF. The CDR3 region has the DNA TGTGCCAGCAGCTCGGACAGTCTTGGTTCACCCCTCCACTTT. The complete variable domain, with remaining parts taken from reference TRBV7-9 and TRBJ1-6, reads DTGVSQNPRHKITKRGQNVTFRCDPISEHNRLYWYRQTLGQGPEFLTYFQNEAQLEKSRLLSDRFSAERPKGSFSTLEIQRTEQGDSAMYLCASSSDSLGSPLHFGNGTRLTVT.

The chain uses TRBV19 and TRBJ2-1, with TRBD2 identical over 8 bases. Germline trimming cut 3 bases from V and 8 bases from J; bases unmatched to any gene: 6. This CDR3 spans 14 amino acids. The germline V gene has CDR1 LNHDA and CDR2 SQIVND (reference sequence). The CDR3 DNA reads TGTGCCAGTAGTATTACGGGAGGGCCGGATGAGCAGTTCTTC. It encodes CASSITGGPDEQFF. Looking up the rest from reference TRBV19 and TRBJ2-1 gives the full variable domain: DGGITQSPKYLFRKEGQNVTLSCEQNLNHDAMYWYRQDPGQGLRLIYYSQIVNDFQKGDIAEGYSVSREKKESFPLTVTSAQKNPTAFYLCASSITGGPDEQFFGPGTRLTVL.

The chain recombines TRBV29-1 with TRBJ2-3; D is ambiguous. CDR3 length: 13 amino acids. CDR1 and CDR2 (germline): SQVTM, ANQGSEA. The germline V and J ends were trimmed by 6 bases and 0 bases, with 10 bases remaining between them. The CDR3 bases are TGCAGCGTGTTAAGGATCAGCACAGATACGCAGTATTTT. Translation: CSVLRISTDTQYF.

A few counts support this clone. The chain links TRBV6-5 to TRBJ1-2; D is perhaps TRBD1 (5 bases). The CDR3 consists of 12 residues. V was shortened by 7 bases and J by 4 bases, with 10 bases between the two germline ends. Looked up from germline, CDR1 is MNHEY and CDR2 is SVGAGI. The CDR3: CASKQGLYGYTF. CDR3 DNA sequence: TGTGCCAGCAAGCAGGGTCTCTATGGCTACACCTTC.

The sample holds one count of this clone. This chain joins TRBV4-1 and TRBJ2-2, with 10 bases identical to TRBD1. The CDR3 length is 15 residues. The trim removed 6 bases at V and 7 bases at J, leaving 8 bases unmatched. Germline V gene sequence: CDR1 MGHRA, CDR2 YSYEKL. In DNA form, the CDR3 reads TGCGCCAGCAGTCCGACAGGGGGCCTCAGCGGGGAGCTGTTTTTT. It specifies CASSPTGGLSGELFF.

V is TRBV28 and J is TRBJ2-1, with D maybe TRBD1 (6 bases). The CDR3 has 17 residues. CDR1 and CDR2 from the germline V gene are MDHEN and SYDVKM. V lost 5 bases, J lost 3 bases, and 20 bases lay in between. CDR3: CASSRFFLGALYNEQFF. The CDR3, as DNA: TGTGCCAGCAGTCGATTTTTCCTGGGGGCCCTCTACAATGAGCAGTTCTTC.

This rearrangement joins TRBV15 to TRBJ1-5; D remains ambiguous. Germline V gene data show CDR1 as LNHNV and CDR2 as YYDKDF (reference sequence). The CDR3 is 15 residues long. Trimming took 1 base from V and 0 from J, leaving 7 bases between them. The chain's CDR3 is CATSRGRHSNQPQHF. CDR3 DNA: TGTGCCACCAGCAGAGGCAGACATAGCAATCAGCCCCAGCATTTT.

The CDR3 protein is CSVEDLASGAYNEQFF. Written as DNA, the CDR3 is TGCAGCGTTGAAGATCTGGCTAGCGGGGCCTACAATGAGCAGTTCTTC. The chain couples TRBV29-1 to TRBJ2-1, with TRBD2 matching over 9 bases. Germline CDR1 is SQVTM and CDR2 is ANQGSEA. This CDR3 has 16 residues. Unmatched junction bases numbered 5, after V lost 0 bases and J lost 2 bases.

With respect to this clone: This specimen includes other DNA sequences encoding the same CDR3. The chain is built from TRBV11-3 and TRBJ1-1, with TRBD1 identical over 8 bases. The ends lost 4 bases at V and 5 bases at J; junction bases unmatched: 9. The CDR3 extends over 15 amino acids. Germline V gene data show CDR1 as SGHNT and CDR2 as YENEEA. Here the CDR3 DNA reads TGTGCCAGCAGCTACTCCCAGGGGGCGCGAACTGAAGCTTTCTTT. Translating gives CASSYSQGARTEAFF.

V gene TRBV7-9 combines with J gene TRBJ2-1; tentatively, D is TRBD1 (6 bases). V lost 5 bases to trimming and J lost 0 bases, with 14 bases between them. This CDR3 contains 16 residues. Per the germline V gene, CDR1 is SEHNR and CDR2 is FQNEAQ (reference sequence). CDR3 loop: CASSNQQGPSYNEQFF. CDR3 DNA sequence: TGTGCCAGCAGCAATCAACAGGGACCCTCCTACAATGAGCAGTTCTTC.

The table lists this clone with a count of one. The chain is built from TRBV10-1 and TRBJ1-1; D remains unclear. Germline CDR1 is WNHNN and CDR2 is SYGVQD (reference sequence). V was shortened by 0 bases and J by 5 bases, with 13 bases between the two germline ends. The CDR3 sequence is 15 residues long. The CDR3 nucleotides read TGCGCCAGCAGTGAGTCTACATTAATGAGGACTGAAGCTTTCTTT. Translating it yields CASSESTLMRTEAFF.

A word on this clone: One end of the junction fails to match germline, which may point to a read error. The chain carries TRBV2 and TRBJ2-1; D is perhaps TRBD2 (6 bases). The CDR3 runs 15 residues. Germline values: CDR1 SNHLY, CDR2 FYNNEI. CDR3: CASREGTGLAYEQFF. The DNA of the CDR3 is TGTGCCAGCAGGGAAGGAACGGGACTCGCCTATGAGCAGTTCTTC.

V usage is TRBV9 and J usage is TRBJ2-1; TRBD1 agrees at 7 bases. Germline V gene lookup returns CDR1 SGDLS and CDR2 YYNGEE. The CDR3 is 15 amino acids. V was pared by 4 bases and J by 2 bases, with 6 bases of the junction left unmatched. The CDR3 reads CASSLTGEPYNEQFF. The CDR3 coding sequence is TGTGCCAGCAGCCTAACAGGGGAACCCTACAATGAGCAGTTCTTC. The whole variable domain, filled in from reference TRBV9 and TRBJ2-1, reads DSGVTQTPKHLITATGQRVTLRCSPRSGDLSVYWYQQSLDQGLQFLIQYYNGEERAKGNILERFSAQQFPDLHSELNLSSLELGDSALYFCASSLTGEPYNEQFFGPGTRLTVL.

This clone was detected once. The rearrangement links TRBV7-3 to TRBJ2-3; D gene ambiguous. The CDR3 runs to 15 residues. Trimming removed 1 base at V and 2 bases at J, with 10 bases between. The V gene's germline CDR1 is SGHTA and CDR2 FQGTGA. The CDR3 sequence: CASSLKAPPTDTQYF. The DNA for the CDR3 is TGTGCCAGCAGCTTAAAGGCGCCACCCACAGATACGCAGTATTTT.